The T cell receptor (beta chain) under discussion was sequenced for a study of radiation and T cells in renal cell carcinoma. Overall study findings and caveats: Top 100 clonotypes averaged approximately 50% in irradiated versus around 45% in nephrectomy-only tumors.

Using immunoSEQ multiplex PCR, the repertoire was profiled, and TCRdb retains in-frame clones only, with some absent. The repertoire consists of approximately 15,000 clones, with around 66% occurring once and the leading ten covering 25% to 30%. CDR3 length: 13 residues. V dropped 6 bases and J dropped 8 bases, with 16 bases sitting between them. Germline values: CDR1 MNHNY, CDR2 SVGAGI (reference sequence). Stated treatment: 15 Gy SBRT to primary tumor, nephrectomy 4 weeks later. Concerning this clone itself: Its target is unknown.

The source was tumor tissue, collected from a patient whose treatment included radiotherapy and nephrectomy. The V call is TRBV6-6, the J call TRBJ1-2; the D is unclear. The TCR originated in a woman aged 70-85 years with renal cell carcinoma. CDR3 in DNA: TGTGCCAGCAGCCCGACATCCCCGGGCGGCTACACCTTC. Translated, it gives CASSPTSPGGYTF.